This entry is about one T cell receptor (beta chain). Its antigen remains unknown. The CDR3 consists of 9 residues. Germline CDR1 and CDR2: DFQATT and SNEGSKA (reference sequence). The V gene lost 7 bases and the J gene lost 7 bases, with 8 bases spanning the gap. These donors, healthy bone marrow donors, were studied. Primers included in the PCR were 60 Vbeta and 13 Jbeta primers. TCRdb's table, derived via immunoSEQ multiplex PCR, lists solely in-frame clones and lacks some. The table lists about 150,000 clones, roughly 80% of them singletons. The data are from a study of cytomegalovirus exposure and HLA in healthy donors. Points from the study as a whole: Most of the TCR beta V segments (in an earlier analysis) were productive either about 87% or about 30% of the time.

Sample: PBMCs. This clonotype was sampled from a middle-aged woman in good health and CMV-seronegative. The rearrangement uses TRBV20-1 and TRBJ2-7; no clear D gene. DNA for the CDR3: TGCAGTGGACTTGGAGAGCAGTACTTC. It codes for CSGLGEQYF.